The 27 T cell receptor beta chains below were found in one sample sequenced in a study of blood T cell repertoires in COVID-19. TCRdb keeps only in-frame clones here, not all; method: immunoSEQ multiplex PCR. The table has nearly 350,000 clones, around four fifths seen once. Sequencing was performed on peripheral blood. The source of these receptors is a man aged 25-45 years with active or convalescent COVID-19.

The chain is built from TRBV23-1 and TRBJ2-6; a weak D match, TRBD1 (5 bases). TRBV23-1 is annotated as an ORF whose role is uncertain. The germline V and J ends were trimmed by 3 bases and 13 bases, with 7 bases remaining between them. This CDR3 contains 11 residues. The CDR3 DNA reads as TGCGCCAGCAGTCAGCGACAGGTCCTGACTTTC. Translating gives CASSQRQVLTF.

The V gene is TRBV6-5, the J gene TRBJ1-2, with 9 positions matching TRBD1. CDR3 size: 13 residues. Germline assignment: CDR1 MNHEY and CDR2 SVGAGI. With 6 bases clipped from V and 4 bases from J, the junction kept 3 bases outside the gene matches. CDR3 sequence (DNA): TGTGCCAGCAGGGACAGGGGAGTCTATGGCTACACCTTC. Its translation: CASRDRGVYGYTF.

The CDR3 region is CASSFQTSGSYEQYF. CDR3 coding DNA: TGTGCCAGTAGTTTCCAGACTAGCGGTTCCTACGAGCAGTACTTC. The chain links TRBV19 to TRBJ2-7; 9 nucleotides agree with TRBD2. In germline, CDR1 is LNHDA, CDR2 SQIVND (reference sequence). CDR3 size: 15 residues. Trimming cost V 5 bases and J 1 base; bases outside gene matches: 6.

CDR3 in amino acids: CASSIGTGINYGYTF. CDR3 nucleotide sequence: TGCGCCAGCAGCATTGGGACAGGGATAAACTATGGCTACACCTTC. The rearrangement links TRBV5-1 to TRBJ1-2; 9 bases map to TRBD1. With V trimmed by 4 bases and J by 2 bases, 6 bases remained unmatched. The CDR3 loop spans 15 amino acids. CDR1 and CDR2 from the germline V gene are SGHRS and YFSETQ.

This sequence joins TRBV19 and TRBJ2-7; D gene ambiguous. Trimming left V 9 bases short and J 7 bases short, with 13 bases between. There are 11 residues in the CDR3. Germline V gene sequence: CDR1 LNHDA, CDR2 SQIVND (reference sequence). CDR3 protein: CASGAVREQYF. In DNA form, the CDR3 reads TGTGCCAGCGGCGCGGTACGGGAGCAGTACTTC.

This chain joins TRBV30 and TRBJ2-1; D uncertain. The CDR3 totals 12 residues. Germline V gene lookup returns CDR1 GTSNPN and CDR2 SVGIG (reference sequence). V gave up 0 bases and J gave up 7 bases, with 7 bases separating them. The CDR3 bases are TGTGCCTGGAGTGTACTGTCAAATGAGCAGTTCTTC. It yields the protein CAWSVLSNEQFF.

J is TRBJ1-2 and V is TRBV2; TRBD1 is a possible D gene (5 bases). The germline V gene has CDR1 SNHLY and CDR2 FYNNEI. The CDR3 covers 14 residues. The V gene lost 6 bases and the J gene lost 2 bases, with 13 bases spanning the gap. The chain's CDR3 is CASRRGVANYGYTF. The DNA for the CDR3 is TGTGCCAGCAGACGGGGGGTGGCGAACTATGGCTACACCTTC.

For this clone: The same CDR3 also results from other DNA sequences found in this sample. The rearrangement uses TRBV7-2 and TRBJ1-2; tentatively, D is TRBD1 (5 bases). Trimming removed 5 bases from V and 2 bases from J, with 9 bases in between. There are 13 residues in the CDR3. Germline loops: CDR1 SGHTA, CDR2 FQGNSA. The CDR3 nucleotides read TGTGCCAGCAGCAAAGACAGAAACTATGGCTACACCTTC. It yields the protein CASSKDRNYGYTF.

The chain links TRBV7-9 to TRBJ1-4; a possible D gene is TRBD1 (6 bases). The CDR3 sequence is 15 residues long. Deletions cut 11 bases from V and 0 bases from J, with 16 bases between. The V gene's germline CDR1 is SEHNR and CDR2 FQNEAQ (reference sequence). This CDR3 is CAGRTGIATNEKLFF. The DNA of the CDR3 is TGTGCCGGAAGAACAGGGATAGCAACTAATGAAAAACTGTTTTTT.

The chain carries TRBV3-1 (or the pseudogene TRBV3-2) and TRBJ2-1; a weak D match, TRBD2 (6 bases). This CDR3 comprises 15 residues. Germline CDR1 and CDR2: LGHDT and YNNKEL (reference sequence). The V end was cut by 4 bases, the J end by 8 bases, with 18 bases between. DNA for the CDR3: TGTGCCAGCAGCCCCCTCCCGTCGGGAGCAGATGAGCAGTTCTTC. It encodes CASSPLPSGADEQFF.

The table lists this clone with a count of one. V usage is TRBV4-2 and J usage is TRBJ2-7; 10 bases line up with TRBD2. V trimming: 0 bases; J trimming: 4 bases; junction bases outside the gene matches: 6. There are 16 residues in the CDR3. Germline CDR1 LGHNA, CDR2 YNFKEQ. The CDR3 spells CASSQEASGSGYEQYF. In DNA form, the CDR3 reads TGTGCCAGCAGCCAAGAGGCTAGCGGGAGTGGGTACGAGCAGTACTTC.

The V gene is TRBV5-1, the J gene TRBJ2-5; D might be TRBD2 (5 bases). Germline V CDR1 and CDR2: SGHRS, YFSETQ. The length of the CDR3 is 12 residues. The ends were cut back, 5 bases at V and 5 bases at J, with 10 bases in the middle. The CDR3 sequence: CASRDEGETQYF. CDR3 nucleotides: TGCGCCAGCAGGGATGAGGGCGAGACCCAGTACTTC.

The rearrangement joins TRBV7-2 to TRBJ2-7, with D possibly matching TRBD2 (5 bases). The CDR3 extends over 13 amino acids. The germline CDR1 and CDR2 sequences are SGHTA and FQGNSA. Trimming removed 1 base at V and 5 bases at J, with 9 bases between. The CDR3, as DNA: TGTGCCAGCAGCTTAGAGTACGGGAACGAGCAGTACTTC. Translation: CASSLEYGNEQYF.

This chain uses TRBV5-1 with TRBJ1-2, with 7 bases lining up with TRBD1. V was pared by 9 bases and J by 6 bases, with 11 bases of the junction left unmatched. Germline V lookup: CDR1 SGHRS, CDR2 YFSETQ. The CDR3 length is 13 residues. The CDR3 spells CATNSGTEDGYTF. DNA for the CDR3: TGCGCCACTAATTCCGGGACAGAGGATGGCTACACCTTC.

This clone came up a few times. The rearrangement joins TRBV5-1 to TRBJ2-2; perhaps TRBD2 as D (6 bases). The germline V and J ends were trimmed by 4 bases and 1 base, with 14 bases remaining between them. The CDR3 has 16 amino acids. CDR1 SGHRS and CDR2 YFSETQ come from the germline V gene. The CDR3 DNA follows: TGCGCCAGCAGCCCCTTGTCCGGGGGGAACACCGGGGAGCTGTTTTTT. Translating gives CASSPLSGGNTGELFF.

The rearrangement uses TRBV12-5 and TRBJ2-7; 7 bases fit TRBD2. J lost 1 base, V lost 6 bases, and 6 bases had no gene match. Germline-derived CDR1 and CDR2 are LGHNT and FRNRAP. The CDR3 runs 14 residues. CDR3 nucleotide sequence: TGTGCTAGTGGAGGCGGGGGACGGTCCTACGAGCAGTACTTC. This gives the protein CASGGGGRSYEQYF. Drawing the rest from reference TRBV12-5 and TRBJ2-7, the complete variable domain is DARVTQTPRHKVTEMGQEVTMRCQPILGHNTVFWYRQTMMQGLELLAYFRNRAPLDDSGMPKDRFSAEMPDATLATLKIQPSEPRDSAVYFCASGGGGRSYEQYFGPGTRLTVT.

In its sample, this clone was seen a few times. This chain joins TRBV2 and TRBJ2-6; D possibly corresponds to TRBD1 (5 bases). Trimming cost V 4 bases and J 2 bases, with 15 bases left between them. The CDR3 runs 17 residues. Germline CDR1 reads SNHLY; CDR2 reads FYNNEI. The CDR3: CASSGQGWLTGANVLTF. CDR3 DNA sequence: TGTGCCAGCAGTGGTCAGGGCTGGCTCACTGGGGCCAACGTCCTGACTTTC.

A few counts support this clone. The chain uses TRBV28 and TRBJ2-7, with D possibly TRBD1 on 6 matching bases. CDR1 is MDHEN, CDR2 SYDVKM, per germline. V was shortened by 6 bases and J by 3 bases, with 18 bases between the two germline ends. The CDR3 has 15 residues. This chain's CDR3 is CASSPTGTTDYEQYF. CDR3 bases: TGTGCCAGCAGCCCCACCGGGACAACAGACTACGAGCAGTACTTC.

This chain connects TRBV18 to TRBJ2-1, with 10 bases that match TRBD2. Trimming took 3 bases from V and 5 from J; bases not matched to a gene: 10. The CDR3 has 17 amino acids. CDR1 and CDR2 (germline): KGHSH, LQKENI. The CDR3 reads CASSPPLLAGVNNEQFF. As DNA, the CDR3 is TGTGCCAGCTCACCCCCCCTCCTAGCGGGAGTGAACAATGAGCAGTTCTTC. Full variable domain (outside the CDR3, taken from reference TRBV18 and TRBJ2-1): NAGVMQNPRHLVRRRGQEARLRCSPMKGHSHVYWYRQLPEEGLKFMVYLQKENIIDESGMPKERFSAEFPKEGPSILRIQQVVRGDSAAYFCASSPPLLAGVNNEQFFGPGTRLTVL.

V is TRBV6-6 and J is TRBJ2-3, with 8 bases fitting TRBD2. In germline, CDR1 is MNHNY, CDR2 SVGAGI (reference sequence). Losses at the gene ends were 2 bases for V and 1 base for J; bases not matched to a gene: 5. This CDR3 contains 16 residues. The CDR3 sequence is CASSYVTSAGTDTQYF. The CDR3 DNA is TGTGCCAGCAGTTACGTGACTAGCGCAGGCACAGATACGCAGTATTTT.

The chain links TRBV30 to TRBJ1-1; D perhaps matches TRBD1 (6 bases). This CDR3 region has 13 residues. Trimming removed 3 bases from V and 10 bases from J, with 18 bases in between. Germline loops: CDR1 GTSNPN, CDR2 SVGIG (reference sequence). The DNA of the CDR3 is TGTGCCTGGAGCCCCGCGGGGGGGCTATCAGCTTTCTTT. Residues: CAWSPAGGLSAFF. Variable domain in full (rest from reference TRBV30 and TRBJ1-1): SQTIHQWPATLVQPVGSPLSLECTVEGTSNPNLYWYRQAAGRGLQLLFYSVGIGQISSEVPQNLSASRPQDRQFILSSKKLLLSDSGFYLCAWSPAGGLSAFFGQGTRLTVV.

This clone was picked up a small number of times. The chain is built from TRBV5-4 and TRBJ1-6, with D possibly matching TRBD1 (5 bases). CDR1 and CDR2 (germline): SGHNT, YYREEE (reference sequence). This CDR3 has 14 residues. Trimming took off 3 bases at V and 7 bases at J, with 11 bases between the two ends. The CDR3: CASSSWDWNSPLHF. The CDR3 DNA reads TGTGCCAGCAGCTCCTGGGACTGGAATTCACCCCTCCACTTT.

The CDR3, as DNA: TGTGCCAGCAGCCGCTTACCTCCGACTAGCGGGATCTCCTACGAGCAGTACTTC. It encodes CASSRLPPTSGISYEQYF. The rearrangement uses TRBV3-1 (or the pseudogene TRBV3-2) and TRBJ2-7; 11 nucleotides match TRBD2. The CDR3 loop spans 18 amino acids. Germline lookup yields CDR1 LGHDT and CDR2 YNNKEL (reference sequence). The J segment lost 0 bases and the V segment lost 4 bases, leaving 11 bases of the junction unmatched.

The rearrangement joins TRBV6-2 or TRBV6-3 to TRBJ1-1; TRBD1 aligns across 9 bases. This CDR3 is built from 15 residues. Germline V gene sequence: CDR1 MNHEY, CDR2 SVGEGT. V was pared by 4 bases and J by 4 bases, with 7 bases of the junction left unmatched. The CDR3 region has the DNA TGTGCCAGCAGTTTTACTCCGGGACAGGGCACTGAAGCTTTCTTT. It specifies CASSFTPGQGTEAFF.

The chain recombines TRBV7-2 with TRBJ2-3, with D possibly matching TRBD1 (5 bases). The CDR3 has 14 amino acids. Per germline, CDR1 SGHTA and CDR2 FQGNSA. Trimming stripped 1 base from V and 4 bases from J, with 9 bases between. The CDR3 sequence: CASSLERGPDTQYF. The CDR3 bases are TGTGCCAGCAGCTTAGAAAGGGGCCCAGATACGCAGTATTTT.

The chain links TRBV11-3 to TRBJ2-3; 7 bases fit TRBD2. V gave up 1 base and J gave up 6 bases; unmatched junction bases: 13. Per germline, CDR1 SGHNT and CDR2 YENEEA. The CDR3 loop spans 17 amino acids. DNA for the CDR3: TGTGCCAGCAGCTTAGGCAGACTAGCTCGGTACGTCGATACGCAGTATTTT. This encodes CASSLGRLARYVDTQYF.

CDR3 loop: CASSLLARTGELFF. The DNA of the CDR3 is TGTGCCAGCAGTTTGCTAGCCCGCACCGGGGAGCTGTTTTTT. The V gene is TRBV27, the J gene TRBJ2-2, with a tentative D call TRBD2 (5 bases). Germline assignment: CDR1 MNHEY and CDR2 SMNVEV (reference sequence). The CDR3 runs 14 residues. V lost 3 bases to trimming and J lost 4 bases, with 9 bases between them.